These T cell receptor beta chains were read from a single sample in a study of cytotoxic CD8 clonotypes in ibrutinib-treated CLL. Repertoires were generated with immunoSEQ multiplex PCR, while TCRdb's copy carries only in-frame clones and drops some. The data hold about 6,000 clones, with roughly 74% observed a single time. The starting material was PBMCs, obtained before ibrutinib treatment. Receptors originate from a human donor with chronic lymphocytic leukemia. CDR3s include the opening cysteine and the closing phenylalanine or tryptophan. D genes are given only for firm matches. Part of the rows lack a size; the others show once, few, many or a class for expanded clones.

cdr3_aa	cdr3_nt	v_call	j_call	clone_size	cdr3_length	d_call
CASSQGSGVADTQYF	TGTGCCAGCAGCCAAGGGTCGGGAGTCGCAGATACGCAGTATTTT	TRBV4-2	TRBJ2-3	-	15	-
CASSLAQGQPQHF	TGTGCTAGCAGCTTAGCGCAGGGCCAGCCCCAGCATTTT	TRBV7-7	TRBJ1-5	-	13	-
CASSGSDAGDLSSYNEQFF	TGTGCCAGCAGCGGTTCAGATGCCGGGGATCTTAGCTCCTACAATGAGCAGTTCTTC	TRBV9	TRBJ2-1	-	19	-
CASSPDVWGGGETQYF	TGCGCCAGCAGCCCCGACGTTTGGGGGGGCGGAGAGACCCAGTACTTC	TRBV5-1	TRBJ2-5	-	16	-
CASSQERGSSSYNEQFF	TGCGCCAGCAGCCAAGAAAGAGGGAGTAGTTCCTACAATGAGCAGTTCTTC	TRBV4-3	TRBJ2-1	-	17	-
CASSPRTGGTDTQYF	TGTGCCAGCAGTCCCCGGACAGGGGGCACAGATACGCAGTATTTT	TRBV6-5	TRBJ2-3	few	15	TRBD1
CATSAKLRAGGRNEQFF	TGTGCCACCAGCGCGAAGCTAAGGGCGGGAGGCCGCAATGAGCAGTTCTTC	TRBV15	TRBJ2-1	-	17	TRBD2
CASSQGLRLTGELFF	TGTGCCAGCAGCCAGGGACTACGTCTCACCGGGGAGCTGTTTTTT	TRBV7-9	TRBJ2-2	once	15	TRBD2
CASSFLAEPYNEQFF	TGTGCCAGCAGCTTCCTAGCGGAACCTTACAATGAGCAGTTCTTC	TRBV7-8	TRBJ2-1	-	15	TRBD2
CASRETGGVEQYF	TGTGCCAGTAGGGAGACAGGGGGAGTCGAGCAGTACTTC	TRBV19	TRBJ2-7	-	13	TRBD1
CASSPLQVLTF	TGTGCCAGCAGCCCCCTTCAAGTCCTGACTTTC	TRBV7-9	TRBJ2-6	-	11	-
CASSLFGGEQFF	TGTGCCAGCAGTTTATTTGGGGGTGAGCAGTTCTTC	TRBV27	TRBJ2-1	-	12	-
CASSTTQSGPQYF	TGTGCCAGTAGTACCACCCAGAGTGGGCCGCAGTATTTT	TRBV19	TRBJ2-3	-	13	-
CASSRTDSEQFF	TGTGCCAGCAGCCGAACCGACAGTGAGCAGTTCTTC	TRBV14	TRBJ2-1	-	12	-
CASTRDYGYTF	TGTGCCAGTACCCGGGACTATGGCTACACCTTC	TRBV2	TRBJ1-2	few	11	-
CASSHELKNYGYTF	TGCGCCAGCAGCCACGAGTTGAAAAACTATGGCTACACCTTC	TRBV4-3	TRBJ1-2	-	14	-
CSVDYPVETQYF	TGCAGCGTGGACTATCCGGTAGAGACCCAGTACTTC	TRBV29-1	TRBJ2-5	few	12	-
CASSSYRARSGANVLTF	TGTGCCAGCAGCTCGTACAGGGCACGCTCTGGGGCCAACGTCCTGACTTTC	TRBV11-1	TRBJ2-6	-	17	-
CASSIASQSPQHF	TGTGCCAGTAGTATAGCGTCTCAATCGCCCCAGCATTTT	TRBV19	TRBJ1-5	-	13	-
CASSYDRVEQYF	TGTGCCAGCAGTTATGACAGGGTCGAGCAGTACTTC	TRBV5-6	TRBJ2-7	-	12	TRBD1
CASSPGTTQYF	TGTGCCAGCAGCCCGGGGACTACGCAGTATTTT	TRBV28	TRBJ2-3	-	11	-
CARKSRQSRANVLTF	TGTGCCAGAAAAAGTAGACAAAGTCGGGCCAACGTCCTGACTTTC	TRBV7-5	TRBJ2-6	-	15	-
CASSNGKRVYGYTF	TGTGCCAGCAGCAACGGGAAAAGGGTCTATGGCTACACCTTC	TRBV7-3	TRBJ1-2	few	14	-
CASSISGANTEAFF	TGTGCCAGTAGTATATCTGGAGCGAACACTGAAGCTTTCTTT	TRBV19	TRBJ1-1	-	14	-
CASSPILGTGIYEQYF	TGTGCCAGCAGCCCAATACTCGGGACAGGTATCTACGAGCAGTACTTC	TRBV11-3	TRBJ2-7	-	16	TRBD1
CASSINEGGNYEQYF	TGTGCCAGTAGTATCAATGAGGGCGGGAACTACGAGCAGTACTTC	TRBV19	TRBJ2-7	-	15	-
CAWSVRTFYNEQYF	TGTGCCTGGAGTGTAAGGACGTTTTACAACGAGCAGTACTTC	TRBV30	TRBJ2-7	few	14	-
CASSRVGGTTPPEQYF	TGTGCCAGCAGTCGGGTAGGCGGGACGACCCCCCCTGAGCAGTACTTC	TRBV27	TRBJ2-7	-	16	-
CASSLGGGSSYEQYF	TGCGCCAGCAGCTTGGGCGGGGGGAGCTCCTACGAGCAGTACTTC	TRBV5-1	TRBJ2-7	-	15	TRBD2
CASTRGNTEAFF	TGTGCCAGTACAAGGGGGAACACTGAAGCTTTCTTT	TRBV19	TRBJ1-1	-	12	-
CASSLDPPGGTGYNEQFF	TGTGCCAGCAGCTTAGATCCCCCAGGGGGGACCGGCTACAATGAGCAGTTCTTC	TRBV7-9	TRBJ2-1	-	18	-
CSVEVSENTEAFF	TGCAGCGTTGAGGTTTCTGAAAACACTGAAGCTTTCTTT	TRBV29-1	TRBJ1-1	-	13	-
CASSDRGYEQYF	TGTGCCAGCAGTGACAGGGGGTACGAGCAGTACTTC	TRBV6-1	TRBJ2-7	-	12	TRBD1
CASSQIFDRAVEAFF	TGTGCCAGCAGCCAGATCTTCGACAGGGCCGTTGAAGCTTTCTTT	TRBV4-2	TRBJ1-1	-	15	TRBD1
CASSGGTRSSYNEQFF	TGTGCCAGTAGTGGGGGGACAAGGTCGTCCTACAATGAGCAGTTCTTC	TRBV19	TRBJ2-1	-	16	-
CASSLYVSGELFF	TGCGCCAGCAGCTTGTATGTCTCCGGGGAGCTGTTTTTT	TRBV5-1	TRBJ2-2	few	13	-
CASSPTRNTGELFF	TGTGCCAGTAGTCCCACTAGGAACACCGGGGAGCTGTTTTTT	TRBV19	TRBJ2-2	-	14	-
CAISFDGTNTEAFF	TGTGCCATCAGTTTCGACGGAACGAACACTGAAGCTTTCTTT	TRBV10-3	TRBJ1-1	-	14	-
CASSVTSLRKANTGELFF	TGTGCCAGCAGCGTAACCTCGTTGCGGAAGGCGAACACCGGGGAGCTGTTTTTT	TRBV9	TRBJ2-2	-	18	-
CASSVVMTANEQFF	TGTGCCAGCAGCGTAGTCATGACCGCCAATGAGCAGTTCTTC	TRBV9	TRBJ2-1	-	14	-
CASSFTLSNYGYTF	TGTGCCAGCAGTTTTACCCTGTCCAACTATGGCTACACCTTC	TRBV11-2	TRBJ1-2	-	14	-
CASSLQTSGWRDTQYF	TGTGCCAGCAGCTTACAGACTAGCGGTTGGAGGGATACGCAGTATTTT	TRBV11-3	TRBJ2-3	-	16	TRBD2
CASSVDEGSTNEKLFF	TGTGCCAGCAGCGTAGATGAGGGGTCAACTAATGAAAAACTGTTTTTT	TRBV9	TRBJ1-4	-	16	-
CASSIEASFSYEQYF	TGTGCCAGTAGTATAGAGGCTTCCTTTTCCTACGAGCAGTACTTC	TRBV19	TRBJ2-7	-	15	-
CASSVTSGPSYEQYF	TGTGCCAGCAGCGTGACTAGCGGGCCCTCCTACGAGCAGTACTTC	TRBV7-2	TRBJ2-7	few	15	TRBD2
CASSLVPGALQPQHF	TGTGCCAGCAGCTTAGTGCCAGGGGCGCTTCAGCCCCAGCATTTT	TRBV7-8	TRBJ1-5	few	15	-
CASSLGTSGYNEQFF	TGTGCCAGCAGCCTCGGGACTAGCGGGTACAATGAGCAGTTCTTC	TRBV5-6	TRBJ2-1	-	15	TRBD2